This record looks at one T cell receptor beta chain sequence and its context. This sample was included in a study of blood T cell repertoires in COVID-19. Study information: COVID-19 samples, acute and convalescent, were from the United States, Italy and Spain. From T cells, B-cell-depleted T cells, or PBMCs came the material, which was cDNA or gDNA.

Per germline, CDR1 SGHTA and CDR2 FQGTGA. The CDR3 is 15 amino acids. V gave up 3 bases and J gave up 0 bases, with 10 bases separating them. Study processing details: Counts of nucleated cells, estimated from reference gene primer amplification, were obtained. Libraries were prepared by immunoSEQ multiplex PCR; TCRdb keeps only in-frame clonotypes and omits some of them. V and J calls and clone size are copied from that table; D and trimming were computed from the DNA. Of about 200,000 clones listed, 80% to 90% are singletons. This sequence originates from a man aged 80 or over with acute or convalescent COVID-19. The V call is TRBV7-3, the J call TRBJ2-3; D might be TRBD1 (6 bases). The specimen was peripheral blood. The CDR3 DNA follows: TGTGCCAGCAGCTTTGGGGGCACAAGCACAGATACGCAGTATTTT. This sequence encodes CASSFGGTSTDTQYF.